This T cell receptor beta chain derives from a study of blood T cell repertoires in COVID-19. Looking at the study overall: The cDNA or gDNA used as material had been derived from T cells, B-cell-depleted T cells, or PBMCs.

Using immunoSEQ multiplex PCR, the repertoire was profiled, and TCRdb retains in-frame clones only, with some absent. The sample lists approximately 210,000 clones; roughly 80% were seen once. This clone was counted a few times. Germline V CDR1 and CDR2: MGHRA, YSYEKL. After removal of 4 bases from V and 8 bases from J, the junction contained 7 bases not matched to a gene. The CDR3 is 14 amino acids. The genes are TRBV4-1 and TRBJ1-2, with 10 bases identical to TRBD1. The receptor was isolated from a man between 60 and 75 years old with COVID-19, enrolled during active disease. Sequencing was carried out using peripheral blood. CDR3 sequence reads: CASSPSGTGEGYTF. In nucleotides, the CDR3 is TGCGCCAGCAGCCCCTCTGGGACAGGGGAGGGCTACACCTTC.